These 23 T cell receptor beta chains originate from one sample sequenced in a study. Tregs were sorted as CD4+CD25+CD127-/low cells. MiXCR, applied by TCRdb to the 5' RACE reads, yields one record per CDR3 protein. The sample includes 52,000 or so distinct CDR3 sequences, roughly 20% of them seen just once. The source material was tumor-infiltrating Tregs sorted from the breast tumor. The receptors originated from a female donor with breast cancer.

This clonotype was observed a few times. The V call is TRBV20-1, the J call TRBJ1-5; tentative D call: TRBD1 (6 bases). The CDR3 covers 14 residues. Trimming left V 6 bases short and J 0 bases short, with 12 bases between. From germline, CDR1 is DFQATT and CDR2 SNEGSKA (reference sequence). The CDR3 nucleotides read TGCAGTGCACTAGGGGGGGTTAGCAATCAGCCCCAGCATTTT. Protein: CSALGGVSNQPQHF.

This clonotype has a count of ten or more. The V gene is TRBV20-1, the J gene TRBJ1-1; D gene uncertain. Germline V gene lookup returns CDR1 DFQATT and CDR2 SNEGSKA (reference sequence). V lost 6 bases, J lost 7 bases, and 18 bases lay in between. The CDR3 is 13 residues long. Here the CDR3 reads CSAPSIGRIEAFF. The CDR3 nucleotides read TGCAGTGCCCCCTCGATTGGGCGAATTGAAGCTTTCTTT.

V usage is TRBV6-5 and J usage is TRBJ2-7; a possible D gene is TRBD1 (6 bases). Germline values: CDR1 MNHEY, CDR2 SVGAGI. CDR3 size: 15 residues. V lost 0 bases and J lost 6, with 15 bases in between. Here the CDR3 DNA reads TGTGCCAGCAGTTACTCGACGACAGGACGGGCCGAGCAGTACTTC. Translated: CASSYSTTGRAEQYF.

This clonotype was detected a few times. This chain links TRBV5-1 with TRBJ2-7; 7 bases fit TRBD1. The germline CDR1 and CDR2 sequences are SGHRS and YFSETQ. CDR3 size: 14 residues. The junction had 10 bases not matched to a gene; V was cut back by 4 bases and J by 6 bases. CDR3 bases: TGCGCCAGCAGCAACAACCCTACAGGGGCCGAGCAGTACTTC. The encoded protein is CASSNNPTGAEQYF.

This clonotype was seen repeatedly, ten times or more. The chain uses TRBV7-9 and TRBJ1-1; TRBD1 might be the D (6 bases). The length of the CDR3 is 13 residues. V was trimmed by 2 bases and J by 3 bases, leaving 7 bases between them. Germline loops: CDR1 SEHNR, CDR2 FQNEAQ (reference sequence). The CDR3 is CASSLRQDTEAFF. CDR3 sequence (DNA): TGTGCCAGCAGCTTACGACAGGACACTGAAGCTTTCTTT.

CDR3 amino acids: CASSLDGQVQPQHF. In DNA, the CDR3 is TGCGCCAGCAGCCTGGACGGTCAAGTTCAGCCCCAGCATTTT. The V gene is TRBV5-1, the J gene TRBJ1-5; D is uncertain. V shed 4 bases and J shed 6 bases, with 14 bases lying between them. Germline loops: CDR1 SGHRS, CDR2 YFSETQ. The CDR3 extends over 14 amino acids.

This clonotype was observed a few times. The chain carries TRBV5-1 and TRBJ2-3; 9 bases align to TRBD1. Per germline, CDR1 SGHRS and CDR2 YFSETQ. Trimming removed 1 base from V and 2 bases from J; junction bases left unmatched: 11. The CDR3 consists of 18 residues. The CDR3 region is CASSLSLRGQGFTDTQYF. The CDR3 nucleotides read TGCGCCAGCAGCTTGAGTCTTAGGGGACAGGGTTTCACAGATACGCAGTATTTT.

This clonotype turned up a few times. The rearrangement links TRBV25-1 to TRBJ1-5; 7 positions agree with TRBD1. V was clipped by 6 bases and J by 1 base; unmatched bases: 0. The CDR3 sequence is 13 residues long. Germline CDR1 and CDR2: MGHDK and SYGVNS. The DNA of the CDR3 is TGTGCCAGCAGACAGGGGAGCAATCAGCCCCAGCATTTT. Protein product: CASRQGSNQPQHF.

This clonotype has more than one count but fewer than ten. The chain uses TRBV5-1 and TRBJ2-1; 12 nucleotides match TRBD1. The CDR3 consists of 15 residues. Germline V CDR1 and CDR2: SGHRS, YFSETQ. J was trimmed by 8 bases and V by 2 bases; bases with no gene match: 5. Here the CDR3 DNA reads TGCGCCAGCAGCTTCGGGACAGGGGGCTTCGATGAGCAGTTCTTC. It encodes CASSFGTGGFDEQFF.

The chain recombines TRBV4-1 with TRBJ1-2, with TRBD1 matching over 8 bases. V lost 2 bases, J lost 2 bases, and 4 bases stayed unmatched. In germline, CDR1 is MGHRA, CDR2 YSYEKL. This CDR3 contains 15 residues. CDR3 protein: CASSQNTGGNYGYTF. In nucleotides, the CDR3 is TGCGCCAGCAGCCAAAATACAGGGGGAAACTATGGCTACACCTTC.

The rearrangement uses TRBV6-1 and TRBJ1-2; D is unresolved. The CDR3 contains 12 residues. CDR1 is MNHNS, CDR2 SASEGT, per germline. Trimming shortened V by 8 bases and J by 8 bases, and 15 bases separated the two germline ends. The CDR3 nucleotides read TGTGCCAGCGCCACGTCTGGCTCCGGCTACACCTTC. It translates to CASATSGSGYTF.

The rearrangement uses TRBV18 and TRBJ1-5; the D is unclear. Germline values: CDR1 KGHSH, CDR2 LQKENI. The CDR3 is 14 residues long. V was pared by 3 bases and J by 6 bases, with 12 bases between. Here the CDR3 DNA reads TGTGCCAGCTCACCCGCGGGGAATAGTCAGCCCCAGCATTTT. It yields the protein CASSPAGNSQPQHF.

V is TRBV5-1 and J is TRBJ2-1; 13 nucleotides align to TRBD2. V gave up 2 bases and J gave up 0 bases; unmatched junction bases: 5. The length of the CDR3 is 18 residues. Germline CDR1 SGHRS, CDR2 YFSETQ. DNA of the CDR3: TGCGCCAGCAGCTTCAAGACTAGCGGGAGGCGCTCCTACAATGAGCAGTTCTTC. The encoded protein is CASSFKTSGRRSYNEQFF.

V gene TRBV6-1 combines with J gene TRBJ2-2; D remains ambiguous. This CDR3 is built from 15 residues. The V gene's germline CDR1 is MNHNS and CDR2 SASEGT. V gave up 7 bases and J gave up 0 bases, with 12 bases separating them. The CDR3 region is CASKISFANTGELFF. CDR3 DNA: TGTGCCAGCAAAATCAGCTTCGCGAACACCGGGGAGCTGTTTTTT.

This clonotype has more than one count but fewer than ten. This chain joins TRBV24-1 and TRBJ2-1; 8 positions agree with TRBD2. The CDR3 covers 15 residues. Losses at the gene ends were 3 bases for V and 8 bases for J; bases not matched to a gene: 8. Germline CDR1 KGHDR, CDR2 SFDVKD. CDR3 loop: CATSDERETSHEQFF. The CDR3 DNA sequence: TGTGCCACCAGTGATGAGCGGGAGACGAGTCATGAGCAGTTCTTC.

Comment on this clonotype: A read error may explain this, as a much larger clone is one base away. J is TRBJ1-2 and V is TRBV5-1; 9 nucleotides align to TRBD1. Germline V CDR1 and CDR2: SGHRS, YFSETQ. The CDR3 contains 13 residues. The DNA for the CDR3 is TGCGCCAGCAGCTTGACAGGGGGCTATGGCCACACCTTC. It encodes CASSLTGGYGHTF.

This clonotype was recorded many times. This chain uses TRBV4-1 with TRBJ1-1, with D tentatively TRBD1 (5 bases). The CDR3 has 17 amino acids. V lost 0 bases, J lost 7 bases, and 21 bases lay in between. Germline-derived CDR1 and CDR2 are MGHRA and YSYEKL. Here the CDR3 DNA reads TGCGCCAGCAGCCAAGAAATGGGCTTGCACAGGCCCAATGAAGCTTTCTTT. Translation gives CASSQEMGLHRPNEAFF.

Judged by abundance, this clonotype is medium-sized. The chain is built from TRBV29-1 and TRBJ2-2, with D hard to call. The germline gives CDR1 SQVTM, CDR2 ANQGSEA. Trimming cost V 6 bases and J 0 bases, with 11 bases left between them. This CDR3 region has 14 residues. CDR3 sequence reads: CSVRALANTGELFF. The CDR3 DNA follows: TGCAGCGTCCGGGCCCTCGCGAACACCGGGGAGCTGTTTTTT.

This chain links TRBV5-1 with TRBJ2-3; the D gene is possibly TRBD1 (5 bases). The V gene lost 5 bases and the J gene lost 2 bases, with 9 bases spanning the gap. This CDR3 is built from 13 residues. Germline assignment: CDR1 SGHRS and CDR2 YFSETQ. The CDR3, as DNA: TGCGCCAGCAGGACAGACCTCACAGATACGCAGTATTTT. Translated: CASRTDLTDTQYF.

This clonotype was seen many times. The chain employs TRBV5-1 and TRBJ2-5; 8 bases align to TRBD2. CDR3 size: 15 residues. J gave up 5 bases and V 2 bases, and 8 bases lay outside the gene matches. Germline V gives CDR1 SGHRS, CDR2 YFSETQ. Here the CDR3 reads CASSFGRGGQETQYF. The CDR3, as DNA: TGCGCCAGCAGCTTCGGCCGGGGGGGCCAGGAGACCCAGTACTTC.

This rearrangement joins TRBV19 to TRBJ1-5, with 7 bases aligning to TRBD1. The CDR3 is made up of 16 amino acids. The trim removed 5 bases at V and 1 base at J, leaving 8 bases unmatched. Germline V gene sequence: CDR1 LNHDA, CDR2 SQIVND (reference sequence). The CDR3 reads CASSSRQGRSNQPQHF. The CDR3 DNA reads TGTGCCAGTAGTTCTCGACAGGGACGGAGCAATCAGCCCCAGCATTTT.

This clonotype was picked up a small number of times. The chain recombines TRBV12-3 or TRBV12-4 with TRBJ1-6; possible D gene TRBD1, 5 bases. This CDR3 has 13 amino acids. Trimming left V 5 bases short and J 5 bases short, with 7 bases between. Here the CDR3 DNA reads TGTGCCAGCAGTATGGGGGATAATTCACCCCTCCACTTT. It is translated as CASSMGDNSPLHF.

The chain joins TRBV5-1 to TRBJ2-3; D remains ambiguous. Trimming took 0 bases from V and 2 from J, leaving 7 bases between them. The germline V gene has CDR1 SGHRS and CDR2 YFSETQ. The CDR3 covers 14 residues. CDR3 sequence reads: CASSLGVLTDTQYF. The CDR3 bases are TGCGCCAGCAGCTTGGGGGTTCTCACAGATACGCAGTATTTT.